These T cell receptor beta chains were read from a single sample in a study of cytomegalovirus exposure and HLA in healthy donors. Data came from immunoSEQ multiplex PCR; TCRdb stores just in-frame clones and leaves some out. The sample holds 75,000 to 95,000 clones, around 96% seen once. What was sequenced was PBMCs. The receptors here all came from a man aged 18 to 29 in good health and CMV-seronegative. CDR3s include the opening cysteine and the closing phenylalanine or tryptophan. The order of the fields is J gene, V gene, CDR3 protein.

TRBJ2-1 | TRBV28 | CASRPPGLAQSSYNEQFF
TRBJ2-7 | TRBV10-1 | CASSDAGRYEQYF
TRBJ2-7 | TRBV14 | CASSQDMFYEQYF
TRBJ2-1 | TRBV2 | CASDRGLHNEQFF
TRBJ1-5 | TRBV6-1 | CASSGEVMDRYNQPQHF
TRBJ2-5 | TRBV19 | CASSMDTSLETQYF
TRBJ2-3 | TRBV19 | CASSIRTDLHYTDTQYF
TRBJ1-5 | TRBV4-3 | CASSQDGRGNQPQHF
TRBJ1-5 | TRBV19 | CASSRRGFDQPQHF
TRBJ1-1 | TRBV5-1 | CASSFQPGGNTEAFF
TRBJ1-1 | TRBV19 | CASSRGFGGAEAFF
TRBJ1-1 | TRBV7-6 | CASSLGRITNTEAFF
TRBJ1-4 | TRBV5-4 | CASSLMTGRNEKLFF
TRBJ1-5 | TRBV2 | CASSDLAGAYQPQHF
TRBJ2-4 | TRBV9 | CASSVGTSRAKNIQYF
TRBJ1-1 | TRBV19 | CASSIGGSEAFF
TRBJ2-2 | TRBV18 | CASSSSWPGNTGELFF
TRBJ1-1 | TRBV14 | CASGNRGMNTEAFF
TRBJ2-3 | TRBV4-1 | CASSQVAGSTDTQYF
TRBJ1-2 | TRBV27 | CASSKGTGGIYGYTF
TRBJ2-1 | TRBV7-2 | CASSQLAGGPNEQFF
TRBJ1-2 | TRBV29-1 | CSVGHPGHLYGYTF
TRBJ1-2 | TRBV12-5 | CASGLPDRGRNYGYTF
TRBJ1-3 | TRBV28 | CASSLYRGGTGNTIYF
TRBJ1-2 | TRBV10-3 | CAISEPRAGGYTF
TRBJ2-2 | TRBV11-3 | CASSHGTYSPGELFF
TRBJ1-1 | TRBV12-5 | CASGLPFQGLGTEAFF
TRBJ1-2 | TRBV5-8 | CASSIGQGSYGYTF
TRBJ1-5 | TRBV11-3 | CASSFRRDQPQHF
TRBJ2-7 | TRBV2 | CASGTGPYEQYF
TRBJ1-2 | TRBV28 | CASATVPNYGYTF
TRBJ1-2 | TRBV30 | CAWRFSSYGYTF
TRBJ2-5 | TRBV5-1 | CASSHGLAVQETQYF
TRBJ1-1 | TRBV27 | CASSLYGGGTEAFF
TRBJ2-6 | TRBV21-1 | CASSTWTGISSGANVLTF
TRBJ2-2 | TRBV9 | CASSLTSEQGELFF
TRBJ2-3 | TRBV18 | CASSPPFPLFSTDTQYF
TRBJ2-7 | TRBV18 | CASSPLGGTSVYEQYF
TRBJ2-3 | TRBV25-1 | CASSEYVQGVTDTQYF
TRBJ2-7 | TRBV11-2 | CASRPQGLTYEQYF
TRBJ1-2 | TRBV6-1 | CASSEAPGRNYGYTF
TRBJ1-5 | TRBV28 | CASSLRTRGQPQHF